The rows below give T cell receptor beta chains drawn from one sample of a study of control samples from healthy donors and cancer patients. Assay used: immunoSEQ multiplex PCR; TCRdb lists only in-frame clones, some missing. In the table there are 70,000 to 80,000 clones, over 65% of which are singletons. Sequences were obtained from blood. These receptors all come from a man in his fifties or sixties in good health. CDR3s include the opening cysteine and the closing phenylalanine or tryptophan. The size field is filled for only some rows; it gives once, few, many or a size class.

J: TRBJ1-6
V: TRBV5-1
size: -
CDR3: CASSLRAGNSPLHF

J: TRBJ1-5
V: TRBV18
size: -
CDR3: CASSQGGGNQPQHF

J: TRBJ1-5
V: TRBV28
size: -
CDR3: CASSFTGTSNQPQHF

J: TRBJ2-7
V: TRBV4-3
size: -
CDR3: CASSQDGGSGSSYEQYF

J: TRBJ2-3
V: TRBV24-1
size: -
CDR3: CATSDPSLEWTRADTQYF

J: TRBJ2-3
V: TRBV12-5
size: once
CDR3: CASGAQGGSTDTQYF

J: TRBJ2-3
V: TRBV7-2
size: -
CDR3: CASSLDLVSTDTQYF

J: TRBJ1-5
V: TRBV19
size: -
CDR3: CARTGDSGFYSNQPQHF

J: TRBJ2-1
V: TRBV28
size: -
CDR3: CASSLWRRMENEQFF

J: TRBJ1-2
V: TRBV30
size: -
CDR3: CAWNHGQGPYGYTF